The T cell receptor (beta chain) described here comes from a study of T cell changes during pregnancy in multiple sclerosis. This clone was picked up a small number of times. Measured with immunoSEQ multiplex PCR; TCRdb has only the in-frame clones, and not every one. There are about 60,000 clones in the sample; about 91% occur only once, and approximately 0.8% lies in the top ten. This CDR3 is 14 amino acids long. Deletions cut 0 bases from V and 2 bases from J, with 7 bases between. Germline-derived CDR1 and CDR2 are SEHNR and FQNEAQ (reference sequence). The source of this sequence is a female donor with multiple sclerosis, enrolled in a pregnancy study. The chain is built from TRBV7-9 and TRBJ1-1, with D hard to call. The sequences come from CD4+ T cells from peripheral blood mononuclear cells, collected in the first trimester of pregnancy. The CDR3 DNA reads as TGTGCCAGCAGCTTAGCGCGGTCTAACACTGAAGCTTTCTTT. The encoded protein is CASSLARSNTEAFF.